This TCR beta chain comes out of a study of blood T cell repertoires in COVID-19. About the research overall: T cells, B-cell-depleted T cells, or PBMCs provided the cDNA or gDNA that served as material.

Germline V gene lookup returns CDR1 SGHNT and CDR2 YYREEE (reference sequence). This CDR3 comprises 16 residues. V lost 4 bases to trimming and J lost 4 bases; unmatched junction nucleotides: 5. Original data processing: Nucleated cell number was recorded as an estimate derived from reference gene primer amplification. Method: immunoSEQ multiplex PCR; TCRdb's copy keeps in-frame clones and lacks some. D and trimming were read from the DNA, whereas the V and J calls and clone size are those reported in that table. The sample holds more than 15,000 clones, around four fifths seen once. The sample consisted of peripheral blood. The source of this sequence is a man older than 75 with active COVID-19. J is TRBJ2-2 and V is TRBV5-4, with TRBD2 matching over 12 bases. In DNA, the CDR3 is TGTGCCAGCAGCAGGAAACTAGCGGGAGGCACCGGGGAGCTGTTTTTT. Protein product: CASSRKLAGGTGELFF.